This TCR beta chain is from a study of CD8 T cells in Susac syndrome. For the study at large: At the time their blood was drawn, patients with Susac syndrome were either therapy-naive, on corticosteroids (with some of them also receiving intravenous immunoglobulin), or on intravenous immunoglobulin alone.

cDNA came from about 0.5 to 1 ug RNA primed by random hexamers. TCRdb passed the immunoSEQ multiplex PCR reads through MiXCR, listing each CDR3 protein once. This sample has under 200,000 distinct CDR3 sequences, with approximately 94% found just once. The CDR3 covers 14 residues. The V and J ends lost 2 bases and 4 bases respectively, with 11 bases between them. Germline values: CDR1 MNHNY, CDR2 SVGAGI (reference sequence). The sample taken for sequencing was CD4+ T cells from PBMCs. The source is a human donor with Susac syndrome. This chain connects TRBV6-6 to TRBJ2-5; possibly TRBD2 for D (5 bases). The DNA for the CDR3 is TGTGCCAGCAGTTACGAGGACGGAGGAGAGACCCAGTACTTC. It codes for CASSYEDGGETQYF.